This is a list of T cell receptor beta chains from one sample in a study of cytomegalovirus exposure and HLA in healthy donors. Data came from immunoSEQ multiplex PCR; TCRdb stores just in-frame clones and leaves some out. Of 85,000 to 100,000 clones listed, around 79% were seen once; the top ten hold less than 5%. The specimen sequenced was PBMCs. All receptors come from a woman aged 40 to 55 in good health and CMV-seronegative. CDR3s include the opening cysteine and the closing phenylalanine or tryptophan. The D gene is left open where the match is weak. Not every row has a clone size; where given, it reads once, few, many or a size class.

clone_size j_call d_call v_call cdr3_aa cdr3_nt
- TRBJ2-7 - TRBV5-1 CASSLGAGAGEQYF TGCGCCAGCAGCTTGGGGGCCGGGGCGGGAGAGCAGTACTTC
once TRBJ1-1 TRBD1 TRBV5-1 CASSWTGWVTEAFF TGCGCCAGCAGCTGGACAGGGTGGGTCACTGAAGCTTTCTTT
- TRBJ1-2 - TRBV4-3 CASSPSVDGGGYTF TGCGCCAGCAGCCCCTCAGTTGACGGCGGTGGCTACACCTTC
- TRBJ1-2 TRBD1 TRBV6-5 CASSYSQGASYYGYTF TGTGCCAGCAGTTACTCACAGGGGGCAAGTTACTATGGCTACACCTTC
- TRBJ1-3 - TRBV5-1 CASRSGGGNTIYF TGCGCCAGCCGGTCGGGGGGCGGAAACACCATATATTTT
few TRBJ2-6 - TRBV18 CASSTDSPHSANVLTF TGTGCCAGCTCAACGGACAGCCCACATTCTGCCAACGTCCTGACTTTC
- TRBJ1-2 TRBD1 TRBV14 CASSQLAGQNYGYTF TGTGCCAGCAGCCAACTTGCGGGACAGAACTATGGCTACACCTTC
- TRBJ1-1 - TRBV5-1 CASSLDIPGTEAFF TGCGCCAGCAGCTTGGACATCCCGGGGACTGAAGCTTTCTTT
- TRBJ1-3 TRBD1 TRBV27 CASSSNRGTIYF TGTGCCAGCAGTTCGAACAGGGGGACCATATATTTT
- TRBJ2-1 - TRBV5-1 CASSSSSYNEQFF TGCGCCAGCAGCTCGAGCTCCTACAATGAGCAGTTCTTC
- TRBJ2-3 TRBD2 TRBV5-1 CASSLGGLASTDTQYF TGCGCCAGCAGCTTGGGGGGACTAGCTTCCACAGATACGCAGTATTTT
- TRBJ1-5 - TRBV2 CASAQWRYNQPQHF TGTGCCAGCGCGCAGTGGAGGTACAATCAGCCCCAGCATTTT
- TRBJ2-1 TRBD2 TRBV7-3 CASRPLAGGHNEQFF TGTGCCAGCAGACCTTTAGCGGGGGGCCACAATGAGCAGTTCTTC
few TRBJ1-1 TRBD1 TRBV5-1 CASSWTGTGARAFF TGCGCCAGCAGCTGGACCGGGACAGGGGCTCGAGCTTTCTTT
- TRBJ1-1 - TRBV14 CASSQTGVNTEAFF TGTGCCAGCAGCCAGACAGGAGTGAACACTGAAGCTTTCTTT
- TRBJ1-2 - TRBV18 CASSPSSGVRNYGYTF TGTGCCAGCTCACCCTCATCCGGGGTGAGGAACTATGGCTACACCTTC
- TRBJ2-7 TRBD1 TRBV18 CASSPDRDRYEQYF TGTGCCAGCTCACCGGACCGGGACAGGTACGAGCAGTACTTC
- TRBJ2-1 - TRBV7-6 CASSHRTPQVFF TGTGCCAGCAGCCACCGAACCCCCCAGGTGTTCTTC
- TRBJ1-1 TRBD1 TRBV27 CASSSPGQGGAFF TGTGCCAGCAGTTCACCGGGACAGGGGGGAGCTTTCTTT
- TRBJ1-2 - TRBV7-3 CADSALRGYTF TGTGCCGACTCGGCCCTAAGGGGCTACACCTTC
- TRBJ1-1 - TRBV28 CASNPGFNRDTEAFF TGTGCCAGCAACCCGGGTTTTAACCGGGACACTGAAGCTTTCTTT